These 10 T cell receptor beta chains share one sample of origin, sequenced in a study of T cells expressing NK-cell markers. TCRdb re-called the 5' RACE reads and catalogs CDR3 proteins one per entry, DNA excluded. The sample's table shows about 160,000 distinct CDR3 sequences. Sequencing was performed on blood T cells: a sorted CD56 or NKG2C T cell subset, CD4+ or CD8+ T cells, or bulk PBMC T cells (not recorded which). The source is a woman aged 18 to 75 in good health.

This chain links TRBV5-1 with TRBJ2-7. CDR1 and CDR2 (germline): SGHRS, YFSETQ. This CDR3 spans 13 amino acids. The CDR3 reads CASSPELTYEQYF.

The chain joins TRBV20-1 to TRBJ2-1; TCRdb returns TRBD1, unconfirmable since there is no DNA. Germline V gives CDR1 DFQATT, CDR2 SNEGSKA (reference sequence). There are 11 residues in the CDR3. CDR3 sequence reads: CSASNGREQFF.

This rearrangement joins TRBV6-1 to TRBJ2-1; TCRdb's D call of TRBD2 is untestable without DNA. Germline loops: CDR1 MNHNS, CDR2 SASEGT. CDR3 size: 18 residues. The CDR3 sequence is CASSPRGRTGLTTNEQFF.

This sequence joins TRBV19 and TRBJ2-5; the TRBD1 assignment by TCRdb is unverifiable without DNA. CDR3 length: 16 amino acids. CDR1 and CDR2 from the germline V gene are LNHDA and SQIVND (reference sequence). The CDR3 is CASSTRQGRHGETQYF.

The V and J genes are TRBV5-1 and TRBJ1-1. This CDR3 spans 13 amino acids. Looked up from germline, CDR1 is SGHRS and CDR2 is YFSETQ. CDR3 amino acids: CASSGGWGTEAFF.

The chain carries TRBV29-1 and TRBJ2-3; checking the TCRdb D call of TRBD2 is not possible without DNA. The CDR3 spans 15 residues. Germline V gene sequence: CDR1 SQVTM, CDR2 ANQGSEA. The CDR3 loop reads CSVGVGGGAADTQYF.

The chain employs TRBV27 and TRBJ2-1; the TRBD2 assignment by TCRdb is unverifiable without DNA. Germline values: CDR1 MNHEY, CDR2 SMNVEV (reference sequence). The CDR3 spans 15 residues. CDR3 in amino acids: CASSLFQRERNEQFF.

The rearrangement joins TRBV7-9 to TRBJ1-4; there is no DNA to check the TCRdb D call of TRBD1. Germline loops: CDR1 SEHNR, CDR2 FQNEAQ (reference sequence). CDR3 size: 15 residues. CDR3 residues: CASSLVEGAGEKLFF.

The rearrangement links TRBV6-1 to TRBJ1-5; there is no DNA to check the TCRdb D call of TRBD1. CDR1 is MNHNS and CDR2 is SASEGT in the germline V gene. The CDR3 spans 14 residues. The CDR3 here is CASREGQGLQPQHF.

The rearrangement joins TRBV6-5 to TRBJ1-1. This CDR3 is built from 13 residues. Germline values: CDR1 MNHEY, CDR2 SVGAGI. CDR3 residues: CASSPRDNQGAFF.